The clone carrying this TCR beta chain has just a few counts. The antigen remains undetermined. The junction differs from germline at one of its ends, possibly a read error. Germline V gene data show CDR1 as MDHEN and CDR2 as SYDVKM. The CDR3 spans 11 residues. This sample was taken from a study of T cell responses to AZD1222 COVID-19 vaccine. Method: immunoSEQ multiplex PCR; TCRdb's copy keeps in-frame clones and lacks some. The data show about 68,000 clones, with about three quarters seen just once and over 10% held by the top ten. General study findings and limits: At 160-218 and 743-854, vaccine-associated CD4 TCRs were dominant, and they spanned spike.

The specimen comprised peripheral blood, sampled on day 0 of AZD1222 vaccination. The source of this sequence is an adult in good health. The chain joins TRBV28 to TRBJ2-4; 7 nucleotides line up with TRBD1. The CDR3 region is CASSESGTASF. The CDR3 DNA reads as TGTGCCAGCAGTGAATCCGGGACAGCCTCGTTC.